This T cell receptor (beta chain) was captured in a study of cytomegalovirus exposure and HLA in healthy donors. Overall study results and limits: The classifier reportedly diagnosed cytomegalovirus status with high sensitivity and specificity. The study designated 150 to 200 TCR beta chains cytomegalovirus-associated.

For this clone: Its target is unknown.

V lost 5 bases and J 0 bases, leaving 11 bases between the germline ends. CDR3 length: 14 amino acids. Germline CDR1 is LNHDA and CDR2 is SQIVND (reference sequence). Some clones are missing from TCRdb's copy, which holds only in-frame ones; the method was immunoSEQ multiplex PCR. The sample shows over 200,000 clones, about 91% of them seen only once. Sequences were obtained from PBMCs. The clonotype comes from a woman under 30 in good health and CMV-seronegative. The chain combines TRBV19 with TRBJ2-7; D uncertain. The CDR3 is CASSPTTSSYEQYF. The CDR3 DNA follows: TGTGCCAGTAGTCCTACCACGAGCTCCTACGAGCAGTACTTC.